Listed below are T cell receptor beta chains from one sample, sequenced in a study of CD8+ T cells in alopecia areata. Sequenced by immunoSEQ multiplex PCR; TCRdb stores in-frame clones only, minus some. The table lists some 120,000 clones, less than 50% of them singletons. The sample comprised NKG2D-low CD8+ T cells sorted from blood. The receptors originated from a human donor with alopecia areata. Each CDR3 is given with its conserved first and last residue. Each record gives: J gene, V gene, CDR3 protein.

TRBJ2-7 TRBV5-1 CASSAVGDTYEQYF
TRBJ2-3 TRBV29-1 CSAVLAGGVSTDTQYF
TRBJ2-1 TRBV29-1 CSVERGYGGNEQFF
TRBJ2-7 TRBV29-1 CSVSAGTYEQYF
TRBJ2-1 TRBV4-1 CASSLALWDEQFF
TRBJ2-1 TRBV29-1 CSVEGGTTNEQFF
TRBJ2-5 TRBV13 CASSLDGIQYF
TRBJ2-7 TRBV4-1 CASSQEGTSFYEQYF
TRBJ2-1 TRBV29-1 CSVEGGKKEGEQFF
TRBJ2-3 TRBV14 CASSQSPSGTDTQYF
TRBJ2-7 TRBV14 CASSQVGRTLPYF
TRBJ2-5 TRBV9 CASSGTLGTQYF
TRBJ2-7 TRBV7-9 CASSLAEGYEQYF
TRBJ2-1 TRBV4-3 CASSQEGLVSEQFF
TRBJ2-2 TRBV29-1 CSVSRDATGELFF
TRBJ2-3 TRBV15 CATSSPPDGDTQYF
TRBJ2-5 TRBV27 CASSSNLQETQYF
TRBJ2-1 TRBV7-6 CASSPYSGLSYNEQFF